This TCR beta chain stems from a study of CD8 T cells in ankylosing spondylitis (dated by TCRdb to 2017 to 2019). A note on the overall study: The study profiled T cell receptor beta repertoires in healthy donors and ankylosing spondylitis patients to find disease-linked TCR variants. Peripheral blood samples were taken, and synovial fluid was additionally collected from ankylosing spondylitis patients. The full study cohort comprised around 25 ankylosing spondylitis patients and roughly 100 healthy donors.

Results and caveats for the whole study, not just this receptor: Blood from ankylosing spondylitis patients appeared to be characterized by a TCR beta motif composed of under 10 highly homologous amino acid variants. Some of the motif variants had been reported before in the synovial fluid and blood of reactive arthritis patients, a finding that suggests common disease-initiation mechanisms. The disease-linked clones were reported to be significantly enriched in matched synovial fluid samples from ankylosing spondylitis patients. The disease-linked clones showed a CD8+ phenotype and occurred at relatively low frequencies in peripheral blood.

This clonotype was counted between two and nine times. The clone's antigen remains unknown. Nothing much larger sits one base from this clone, and base qualities are not available. Reads for this sample came from an Illumina HiSeq 2500. TCR beta libraries were prepared by quantitative 5'-RACE with molecular barcodes. The authors' pipeline ran thus. Disease-linked TCR variants were identified with a new computational method built on a probabilistic model of VDJ rearrangement. Starting from the raw public reads, TCRdb applied fastp trimming at Q25, assembled clones with MiXCR and retained in-frame beta chains. Duplicate CDR3 protein sequences are folded into a single record with the most common DNA and genes. The V and J calls come from TCRdb's annotation, not from the publication. This sample is represented by under 850,000 distinct CDR3 sequences; around 17% of them were singletons. The ten largest clonotypes hold under 20% of the sample.

In the germline V gene, CDR1 corresponds to ENHRY and CDR2 to SYGVKD. A distance of 6 bases separates the germline ends of V and J, which lose 2 bases and 2 bases respectively. Including the terminal cysteine and phenylalanine, the CDR3 comprises 13 residues. Left in the record is the CDR3 DNA by itself, 39 bases read in frame from the first base. The rearrangement combines TRBV10-3 with TRBJ2-5, with no confidently assigned D gene. This receptor was identified in a male donor with ankylosing spondylitis. The source material was blood, either unsorted or a sorted T cell fraction (not recorded which). The sequence in DNA is TGTGCCATCAGTGAGGAGGAACAAGAGACCCAGTACTTC. It codes for CAISEEEQETQYF.